This TCR beta chain derives from a study of cytomegalovirus exposure and HLA in healthy donors. As for the study in general: Of 398 genotyped donors, approximately 84% clustered with self-reported Caucasian donors.

Only a few counts were recorded for this clone. Losses at the gene ends were 0 bases for V and 5 bases for J; bases not matched to a gene: 1. From germline, CDR1 is SGHNT and CDR2 YYREEE (reference sequence). CDR3 length: 15 residues. The PCR was carried out with 60 Vbeta primers and 13 Jbeta primers. The method was immunoSEQ multiplex PCR; TCRdb's version includes in-frame clones alone and lacks a portion of them. The sample gives roughly 100,000 clones, 65% to 80% of which show up once; more than 3% is in the top ten. The sequencing input was PBMCs. The TCR comes from a man aged 60 to 69 in good health and CMV-seronegative. This sequence joins TRBV5-4 and TRBJ2-1; 11 nucleotides agree with TRBD2. The CDR3 DNA reads TGTGCCAGCAGCTTGGCACTAGCGGGGGACAATGAGCAGTTCTTC. Its protein product is CASSLALAGDNEQFF.